This paragraph reports one T cell receptor beta chain. This entry is derived from a study of blood T cell repertoires in COVID-19. The V gene lost 3 bases and the J gene lost 5 bases, with 10 bases spanning the gap. Germline CDR1 and CDR2: MDHEN and SYDVKM. The CDR3 is made up of 14 amino acids. The protocol was immunoSEQ multiplex PCR, while the TCRdb copy is restricted to in-frame clones and leaves out a portion. The sample lists about 150,000 clones, roughly 90% occurring once. The TCR was taken from a woman between 45 and 60 years old with acute or convalescent COVID-19. Sequencing was performed on peripheral blood. The chain has TRBV28 and TRBJ2-2, with a tentative D call TRBD1 (6 bases). CDR3 loop: CASSFNRVTGELFF. The CDR3 DNA follows: TGTGCCAGCAGTTTCAACAGGGTTACCGGGGAGCTGTTTTTT. Supplemented by reference TRBV28 and TRBJ2-2, the full variable domain reads DVKVTQSSRYLVKRTGEKVFLECVQDMDHENMFWYRQDPGLGLRLIYFSYDVKMKEKGDIPEGYSVSREKKERFSLILESASTNQTSMYLCASSFNRVTGELFFGEGSRLTVL.